The 29 T cell receptor beta chains below were found in one sample sequenced in a study of sequential checkpoint blockade in melanoma. The treatment here: randomized to nivolumab then ipilimumab (arm A) or the reverse (arm B). The assay was immunoSEQ multiplex PCR, and TCRdb's table has in-frame clones only and misses some. The sample records 15,000 to 20,000 clones, roughly 59% being singletons. The specimen comprised CD8+ T cells sorted from blood (inferred from file names), sampled from a patient given nivolumab and ipilimumab in sequence. These receptors all stem from a human donor with melanoma.

This clone was seen more than once but under ten times. This sequence joins TRBV9 and TRBJ2-1; no reliable D call. CDR1 and CDR2 from the germline V gene are SGDLS and YYNGEE. The CDR3 is 15 amino acids. The V end lost 3 bases, the J end lost 0 bases, and 10 bases lay between the germline ends. CDR3 bases: TGTGCCAGCAGCGACCGCCGCGACTCCTACAATGAGCAGTTCTTC. This codes for CASSDRRDSYNEQFF.

This clone was observed a few times. J is TRBJ2-7 and V is TRBV5-6, with D uncertain. From germline, CDR1 is SGHDT and CDR2 YYEEEE. The CDR3 loop spans 12 amino acids. V was trimmed by 2 bases and J by 6 bases, leaving 9 bases between them. DNA for the CDR3: TGTGCCAGCAGCTTTTTTCCAGGCGAGCAGTACTTC. This gives the protein CASSFFPGEQYF. The full variable domain, in which reference TRBV5-6 and TRBJ2-7 provide the parts outside the CDR3, is DAGVTQSPTHLIKTRGQQVTLRCSPKSGHDTVSWYQQALGQGPQFIFQYYEEEERQRGNFPDRFSGHQFPNYSSELNVNALLLGDSALYLCASSFFPGEQYFGPGTRLTVT.

This sequence joins TRBV25-1 and TRBJ1-5; D unclear. Germline CDR1 reads MGHDK; CDR2 reads SYGVNS. This CDR3 is built from 16 residues. V was pared by 4 bases and J by 2 bases, with 15 bases between. The CDR3 region is CASSAEQPWGNQPQHF. The CDR3 region has the DNA TGTGCCAGCAGTGCCGAACAGCCTTGGGGCAATCAGCCCCAGCATTTT.

This rearrangement joins TRBV5-6 to TRBJ1-3; TRBD1 aligns across 7 bases. From germline, CDR1 is SGHDT and CDR2 YYEEEE. This CDR3 spans 15 amino acids. V trimming: 4 bases; J trimming: 4 bases; junction bases outside the gene matches: 8. This CDR3 is CASSMGQLAGNTIYF. In nucleotides, the CDR3 is TGTGCCAGCAGCATGGGACAGCTCGCCGGAAACACCATATATTTT.

The genes are TRBV29-1 and TRBJ2-1, with TRBD2 matching over 12 bases. There are 14 residues in the CDR3. The germline V gene encodes CDR1 SQVTM and CDR2 ANQGSEA. J lost 6 bases, V lost 7 bases, and 7 bases had no gene match. CDR3 sequence (DNA): TGCAGCGCCCTAACTAGCGGGGGGATCAATGAGCAGTTCTTC. It translates to CSALTSGGINEQFF.

The chain couples TRBV5-5 to TRBJ2-5; the match to TRBD2 covers 8 bases. Unmatched junction bases numbered 4, after V lost 6 bases and J lost 3 bases. CDR3 length equals 13 residues. Germline CDR1 is SGHKS and CDR2 is YYEKEE (reference sequence). Here the CDR3 DNA reads TGTGCCAGCAACCCCGGGGGGGAAGAGACCCAGTACTTC. It translates to CASNPGGEETQYF.

This chain joins TRBV28 and TRBJ2-1; D might be TRBD2 (6 bases). This CDR3 is 17 amino acids long. Germline lookup yields CDR1 MDHEN and CDR2 SYDVKM. Trimming shortened V by 6 bases and J by 2 bases, and 20 bases separated the two germline ends. CDR3: CASRTPAGLEPYNEQFF. DNA for the CDR3: TGTGCCAGCAGGACCCCCGCGGGACTCGAACCCTACAATGAGCAGTTCTTC.

The rearrangement joins TRBV7-7 to TRBJ2-5; D is possibly TRBD1 (6 bases). The CDR3 extends over 15 amino acids. The V end was cut by 1 base, the J end by 5 bases, with 14 bases between. Germline CDR1 is SSHAT and CDR2 is FNYEAQ (reference sequence). CDR3 sequence reads: CASSLGAGDEETQYF. In nucleotides, the CDR3 is TGTGCCAGCAGCTTAGGGGCAGGGGATGAGGAGACCCAGTACTTC.

The V gene is TRBV19, the J gene TRBJ1-1, with TRBD1 matching 7 bases. J lost 4 bases, V lost 1 base, and 9 bases had no gene match. The CDR3 is made up of 16 amino acids. The V gene's germline CDR1 is LNHDA and CDR2 SQIVND (reference sequence). CDR3: CASSIGRGQGFTEAFF. The CDR3, as DNA: TGTGCCAGTAGTATAGGGAGGGGGCAAGGATTCACTGAAGCTTTCTTT.

The V and J genes are TRBV19 and TRBJ2-1; 8 nucleotides match TRBD2. Germline lookup yields CDR1 LNHDA and CDR2 SQIVND (reference sequence). The CDR3 is 16 residues long. Trimming cost V 0 bases and J 7 bases; bases outside gene matches: 8. The CDR3 DNA is TGTGCCAGTAGTATAGACGGTGGGGGACTAGGAAATGAGCAGTTCTTC. Translated: CASSIDGGGLGNEQFF.

The chain links TRBV19 to TRBJ2-7; 7 bases are shared with TRBD2. This CDR3 is built from 17 residues. Per the germline V gene, CDR1 is LNHDA and CDR2 is SQIVND (reference sequence). V lost 3 bases and J lost 6; bases outside the gene matches: 17. The CDR3 DNA is TGTGCCAGTAGTATTTTCGGCGGGAGCCCTCCTCGTCGCGAGCAGTACTTC. Its translation is CASSIFGGSPPRREQYF.

This sequence joins TRBV25-1 and TRBJ2-2, with D unresolved. CDR3 length: 15 residues. Trimming cost V 5 bases and J 0 bases, with 10 bases left between them. The germline CDR1 and CDR2 sequences are MGHDK and SYGVNS. The CDR3, as DNA: TGTGCCAGCAGTATAGCCCTCGCGAACACCGGGGAGCTGTTTTTT. Protein: CASSIALANTGELFF.

There are a few counts of this clone. This chain connects TRBV30 to TRBJ2-7, with D possibly matching TRBD2 (5 bases). The germline V gene has CDR1 GTSNPN and CDR2 SVGIG (reference sequence). The CDR3 loop spans 14 amino acids. V shed 3 bases and J shed 3 bases, with 15 bases lying between them. CDR3 residues: CAWSDEGSFYEQYF. CDR3 bases: TGTGCCTGGAGCGACGAGGGCAGTTTCTACGAGCAGTACTTC.

V is TRBV28 and J is TRBJ2-3; 9 bases map to TRBD2. CDR3 length: 18 residues. The ends lost 0 bases at V and 2 bases at J; junction bases unmatched: 9. Germline CDR1 and CDR2: MDHEN and SYDVKM. The CDR3 loop reads CASSLWASGERNTDTQYF. The CDR3 nucleotides read TGTGCCAGCAGTTTATGGGCTAGCGGGGAGAGAAACACAGATACGCAGTATTTT. Drawing the rest from reference TRBV28 and TRBJ2-3, the complete variable domain is DVKVTQSSRYLVKRTGEKVFLECVQDMDHENMFWYRQDPGLGLRLIYFSYDVKMKEKGDIPEGYSVSREKKERFSLILESASTNQTSMYLCASSLWASGERNTDTQYFGPGTRLTVL.

The chain joins TRBV6-5 to TRBJ2-7; TRBD1 aligns across 8 bases. V gave up 6 bases and J gave up 3 bases; unmatched junction bases: 4. CDR1 and CDR2 (germline): MNHEY, SVGAGI. The CDR3 covers 13 residues. CDR3 DNA sequence: TGTGCCAGCAGCCTCGGACAGGGCTACGAGCAGTACTTC. Protein sequence: CASSLGQGYEQYF.

The chain employs TRBV6-5 and TRBJ1-6; tentatively, D is TRBD1 (5 bases). The CDR3 length is 15 residues. Germline loops: CDR1 MNHEY, CDR2 SVGAGI. The germline V and J ends were trimmed by 0 bases and 10 bases, with 13 bases remaining between them. The CDR3 sequence is CASSYSGQSASPLHF. The CDR3, as DNA: TGTGCCAGCAGTTACTCAGGACAATCGGCGTCACCCCTCCACTTT.

V usage is TRBV10-3 and J usage is TRBJ1-2; 9 nucleotides align to TRBD1. Losses at the gene ends were 9 bases for V and 4 bases for J; bases not matched to a gene: 3. Germline V gene sequence: CDR1 ENHRY, CDR2 SYGVKD. CDR3 length: 12 residues. Here the CDR3 reads CAIDRGIYGYTF. In DNA form, the CDR3 reads TGTGCCATTGACAGGGGGATCTATGGCTACACCTTC.

The sample holds a few counts of this clone. The J gene is TRBJ1-4, the V gene TRBV6-1; TRBD1 matches at 10 bases. From germline, CDR1 is MNHNS and CDR2 SASEGT. The CDR3 spans 15 residues. Trimming took 6 bases from V and 7 from J; bases not matched to a gene: 8. This CDR3 reads CASSGTGVRGEKLFF. CDR3 DNA sequence: TGTGCCAGCAGCGGGACAGGGGTCCGGGGTGAAAAACTGTTTTTT.

By share, this clone counts as medium-sized. This rearrangement joins TRBV5-8 to TRBJ1-2, with 9 bases identical to TRBD1. Trimming cost V 8 bases and J 5 bases; bases outside gene matches: 10. This CDR3 has 14 residues. Germline loops: CDR1 SGHTS, CDR2 YDEGEE. The CDR3 DNA reads TGTGCCAGTATAAACAGGGGGCGCCGGTATGGCTACACCTTC. Amino acids: CASINRGRRYGYTF.

For this clone: The germline gene is not matched at one end of the junction; a read error may be the cause. This chain joins TRBV5-6 and TRBJ2-7, with a possible D match to TRBD2 (5 bases). The CDR3 is 15 amino acids. Germline loops: CDR1 SGHDT, CDR2 YYEEEE. The CDR3 region is CASSQESTTSAEQYF. In DNA form, the CDR3 reads TGCGCCAGCAGCCAAGAATCGACTACCTCGGCCGAGCAGTACTTC.

The chain links TRBV15 to TRBJ2-1; 14 bases are a match to TRBD2. The CDR3 contains 15 residues. V lost 4 bases, J lost 7 bases, and 3 bases stayed unmatched. CDR1 and CDR2 (germline): LNHNV, YYDKDF (reference sequence). In DNA, the CDR3 is TGTGCCACCAGCATTGGACTAGCGGGAGGTAATGAGCAGTTCTTC. This codes for CATSIGLAGGNEQFF.

V is TRBV30 and J is TRBJ2-7; the match to TRBD1 covers 11 bases. CDR1 and CDR2 (germline): GTSNPN, SVGIG (reference sequence). V shed 2 bases, J shed 7 bases, and the junction held 10 bases outside the gene matches. The CDR3 is 15 amino acids. This CDR3 is CAWSYRGTGGKEQYF. The CDR3 nucleotides read TGTGCCTGGAGTTACCGAGGGACAGGGGGTAAGGAGCAGTACTTC.

The chain carries TRBV30 and TRBJ1-2, with 9 bases aligning to TRBD1. This CDR3 has 14 amino acids. The germline CDR1 and CDR2 sequences are GTSNPN and SVGIG (reference sequence). Unmatched junction bases numbered 5, after V lost 4 bases and J lost 2 bases. CDR3 amino acids: CAWTLGTGNYGYTF. CDR3 DNA: TGTGCCTGGACTTTAGGGACAGGGAACTATGGCTACACCTTC. Full variable domain (outside the CDR3, taken from reference TRBV30 and TRBJ1-2): SQTIHQWPATLVQPVGSPLSLECTVEGTSNPNLYWYRQAAGRGLQLLFYSVGIGQISSEVPQNLSASRPQDRQFILSSKKLLLSDSGFYLCAWTLGTGNYGYTFGSGTRLTVV.

This chain connects TRBV18 to TRBJ2-7; 7 nucleotides match TRBD1. Looked up from germline, CDR1 is KGHSH and CDR2 is LQKENI. CDR3 length equals 13 residues. J lost 6 bases, V lost 8 bases, and 10 bases had no gene match. CDR3 in amino acids: CASEQQGIGEQYF. The CDR3 DNA reads TGTGCCAGCGAGCAACAGGGGATCGGCGAGCAGTACTTC.

This clone was counted a few times. This rearrangement joins TRBV15 to TRBJ2-5, with 10 bases identical to TRBD2. V gave up 5 bases and J gave up 1 base; unmatched junction bases: 7. CDR3 length: 16 amino acids. Germline V gene sequence: CDR1 LNHNV, CDR2 YYDKDF (reference sequence). CDR3 sequence reads: CATSGDSGGLQETQYF. CDR3 nucleotide sequence: TGTGCCACCAGCGGGGATAGCGGGGGGCTCCAAGAGACCCAGTACTTC.

The chain couples TRBV6-5 to TRBJ1-4; 7 bases match TRBD1. The V gene's germline CDR1 is MNHEY and CDR2 SVGAGI. The ends lost 6 bases at V and 14 bases at J; junction bases unmatched: 9. The CDR3 is made up of 12 amino acids. The CDR3 spells CASSPNRGVLFF. The CDR3 DNA sequence: TGTGCCAGCAGCCCTAACAGGGGAGTTCTGTTTTTT.

The chain carries TRBV28 and TRBJ1-1; maybe TRBD1 (6 bases). With 8 bases removed from V and 1 base from J, the gap between germline ends came to 14 bases. The length of the CDR3 is 14 residues. Looked up from germline, CDR1 is MDHEN and CDR2 is SYDVKM. CDR3 coding DNA: TGTGCCAGCCCCCGACAGGAAGAGAACACTGAAGCTTTCTTT. As protein: CASPRQEENTEAFF.

V gene TRBV6-1 combines with J gene TRBJ2-7; D remains unclear. The CDR3 is 11 residues long. Deletions cut 5 bases from V and 6 bases from J, with 8 bases between. Germline loops: CDR1 MNHNS, CDR2 SASEGT. In DNA form, the CDR3 reads TGTGCCAGCAGTATCCTTTCCGAGCAGTACTTC. Translation: CASSILSEQYF.

The chain has TRBV15 and TRBJ2-3, with D tentatively TRBD2 (5 bases). Trimming stripped 8 bases from V and 8 bases from J, with 23 bases between. The CDR3 is 15 residues long. From germline, CDR1 is LNHNV and CDR2 YYDKDF (reference sequence). The CDR3 sequence: CATGLSVHPPGTQYF. CDR3 nucleotide sequence: TGTGCCACCGGTCTTAGCGTCCATCCTCCGGGTACGCAGTATTTT. Supplemented by reference TRBV15 and TRBJ2-3, the full variable domain reads DAMVIQNPRYQVTQFGKPVTLSCSQTLNHNVMYWYQQKSSQAPKLLFHYYDKDFNNEADTPDNFQSRRPNTSFCFLDIRSPGLGDTAMYLCATGLSVHPPGTQYFGPGTRLTVL.